This passage covers 21 T cell receptor beta chains from one sample sequenced in a study of blood T cells in healthy people across ages. Then a second PCR, running roughly 7 to 11 cycles, was carried out with a sample-barcoded 5' primer and a J-beta primer mix. TCRdb processed the 5' RACE reads anew with MiXCR; each CDR3 protein has one entry. The sample lists about 1 million distinct CDR3 sequences, 40% to 50% occurring once. The material sequenced was blood. The receptor set was obtained from a woman aged 60-75 years in good health.

J is TRBJ2-7 and V is TRBV7-9; 8 bases are a match to TRBD2. The germline V gene encodes CDR1 SEHNR and CDR2 FQNEAQ (reference sequence). There are 16 residues in the CDR3. V was pared by 3 bases and J by 2 bases, with 9 bases of the junction left unmatched. The CDR3 sequence: CASSFPRGGNPYEQYF. The CDR3, as DNA: TGTGCCAGCAGCTTTCCCCGGGGGGGGAACCCCTACGAGCAGTACTTC.

The genes are TRBV6-6 and TRBJ2-1; D is undetermined. Germline-derived CDR1 and CDR2 are MNHNY and SVGAGI (reference sequence). The V and J ends lost 0 bases and 8 bases respectively, with 14 bases between them. This CDR3 has 15 residues. The CDR3 nucleotides read TGTGCCAGCAGTTACTCCGGCAGGTATAAGGATGAGCAGTTCTTC. Translating gives CASSYSGRYKDEQFF.

This clonotype has a handful of counts. This rearrangement joins TRBV5-5 to TRBJ2-7; D gene unclear. There are 15 residues in the CDR3. The V end lost 3 bases, the J end lost 0 bases, and 13 bases lay between the germline ends. Germline CDR1 reads SGHKS; CDR2 reads YYEKEE (reference sequence). CDR3 nucleotides: TGTGCCAGCAGCTCCGTGTGGGGAAACTCCTACGAGCAGTACTTC. Amino acids: CASSSVWGNSYEQYF. The variable domain in full, completed from reference TRBV5-5 and TRBJ2-7, reads DAGVTQSPTHLIKTRGQQVTLRCSPISGHKSVSWYQQVLGQGPQFIFQYYEKEERGRGNFPDRFSARQFPNYSSELNVNALLLGDSALYLCASSSVWGNSYEQYFGPGTRLTVT.

V and J are TRBV7-9 and TRBJ2-7, with D perhaps TRBD2 (6 bases). Between the trimmed V and J ends, which lost 2 bases and 0 bases, there was a span of 14 bases. This CDR3 contains 16 residues. Germline V gives CDR1 SEHNR, CDR2 FQNEAQ (reference sequence). The CDR3: CASSLFGGESSYEQYF. The CDR3 DNA follows: TGTGCCAGCAGCTTATTTGGCGGGGAAAGCTCCTACGAGCAGTACTTC.

The chain links TRBV20-1 to TRBJ2-1, with D possibly being TRBD2 (5 bases). In germline, CDR1 is DFQATT, CDR2 SNEGSKA (reference sequence). The CDR3 sequence is 16 residues long. Trimming removed 2 bases from V and 4 bases from J, with 18 bases in between. The CDR3: CSARSRDGDNYNEQFF. For the CDR3, the DNA is TGCAGTGCTAGATCCAGAGACGGGGATAATTACAATGAGCAGTTCTTC.

This sequence joins TRBV27 and TRBJ2-3; 7 nucleotides line up with TRBD2. CDR3 length equals 16 residues. Trimming at V came to 0 bases and at J to 8 bases, leaving 11 bases not matched to a gene. Germline V gene lookup returns CDR1 MNHEY and CDR2 SMNVEV (reference sequence). The CDR3 nucleotides read TGTGCCAGCAGTTTATCTATACGGGCGGGAGAAGGTACGCAGTATTTT. It translates to CASSLSIRAGEGTQYF.

The V and J genes are TRBV25-1 and TRBJ2-4; TRBD1 matches 8 bases. Germline CDR1 reads MGHDK; CDR2 reads SYGVNS. Trimming cost V 7 bases and J 0 bases; bases outside gene matches: 23. CDR3 size: 21 residues. The CDR3 DNA reads TGTGCCAGCACCTACTACCGGGACAGGACAAGCGGTTGGATAGCCAAAAACATTCAGTACTTC. This gives the protein CASTYYRDRTSGWIAKNIQYF.

This clonotype has a handful of counts. The rearrangement joins TRBV12-3 or TRBV12-4 to TRBJ2-4; D unresolved. Trimming took off 6 bases at V and 0 bases at J, with 6 bases between the two ends. The CDR3 runs to 13 residues. For the CDR3, the DNA is TGTGCCAGCAGGACTCTAGCCAAAAACATTCAGTACTTC. Its protein product is CASRTLAKNIQYF.

The CDR3 here is CASSFVAGGETQYF. CDR3 sequence (DNA): TGTGCCAGCAGTTTTGTAGCGGGAGGGGAGACCCAGTACTTC. This chain connects TRBV12-3 or TRBV12-4 to TRBJ2-5; 11 bases agree with TRBD2. V shed 3 bases, J shed 5 bases, and the junction held 2 bases outside the gene matches. This CDR3 is 14 amino acids long.

The rearrangement uses TRBV7-9 and TRBJ1-1; 8 bases match TRBD1. This CDR3 is built from 15 residues. V lost 3 bases and J lost 0; bases outside the gene matches: 3. Germline V gene sequence: CDR1 SEHNR, CDR2 FQNEAQ (reference sequence). CDR3 coding DNA: TGTGCCAGCAGCTTCCCGGGACAGGTGAACACTGAAGCTTTCTTT. It yields the protein CASSFPGQVNTEAFF.

The chain uses TRBV14 and TRBJ2-1, with TRBD2 identical over 11 bases. The end of the DNA aligns better with TRBJ2-7, so the J call may be wrong. The CDR3 sequence is 18 residues long. In germline, CDR1 is SGHDN, CDR2 FVKESK. The CDR3 reads CASSQYEGLAGSYNEQYF. The CDR3 region has the DNA TGTGCCAGCAGCCAATACGAAGGACTAGCGGGTTCCTACAATGAGCAGTACTTC.

The chain joins TRBV3-1 to TRBJ2-5; perhaps TRBD2 as D (6 bases). The CDR3 has 15 residues. V lost 3 bases and J lost 4, with 15 bases in between. Per germline, CDR1 LGHDT and CDR2 YNNKEL (reference sequence). CDR3 sequence: CASSHRAGWGETQYF. Written as DNA, the CDR3 is TGTGCCAGCAGCCACCGGGCGGGATGGGGAGAGACCCAGTACTTC.

V is TRBV20-1 and J is TRBJ1-5, with 7 bases lining up with TRBD1. The germline V gene encodes CDR1 DFQATT and CDR2 SNEGSKA (reference sequence). Unmatched junction bases numbered 8, after V lost 6 bases and J lost 0 bases. The CDR3 is 15 amino acids. The CDR3 loop is CSAVTGTDSNQPQHF. As DNA, the CDR3 is TGCAGTGCAGTTACCGGGACAGATAGCAATCAGCCCCAGCATTTT.

The gene calls are TRBV12-3 or TRBV12-4 and TRBJ2-7; TRBD2 agrees at 10 bases. The junction had 8 bases not matched to a gene; V was cut back by 5 bases and J by 4 bases. This CDR3 comprises 15 residues. This chain's CDR3 is CASSGSSGSSYEQYF. Here the CDR3 DNA reads TGTGCCAGCAGTGGTTCTAGCGGGAGTTCTTACGAGCAGTACTTC.

The genes are TRBV2 and TRBJ2-7; TRBD2 matches 8 bases. CDR1 is SNHLY and CDR2 is FYNNEI in the germline V gene. The CDR3 has 18 amino acids. V lost 5 bases, J lost 0 bases, and 15 bases stayed unmatched. CDR3 coding DNA: TGTGCCAGCAGTCGGCCGGGACTAGGGTCCCGTAGCTCCTACGAGCAGTACTTC. Translating it yields CASSRPGLGSRSSYEQYF.

This clonotype has only a few counts. The chain joins TRBV29-1 to TRBJ2-7; unclear D gene. The CDR3 sequence is 13 residues long. Per the germline V gene, CDR1 is SQVTM and CDR2 is ANQGSEA. The V gene lost 4 bases and the J gene lost 3 bases, with 13 bases spanning the gap. The CDR3 loop reads CSVVGIYGYEQYF. The DNA for the CDR3 is TGCAGCGTTGTTGGCATTTATGGCTACGAGCAGTACTTC.

The V call is TRBV7-2, the J call TRBJ2-7; D remains unclear. Trimming removed 4 bases from V and 0 bases from J, with 7 bases in between. The CDR3 totals 13 residues. The germline V gene encodes CDR1 SGHTA and CDR2 FQGNSA. The CDR3 sequence: CASSSAPSYEQYF. DNA for the CDR3: TGTGCCAGCAGCTCAGCTCCCTCCTACGAGCAGTACTTC.

DNA of the CDR3: TGCAGTGCTAGAAAACTAGCGGGAGGGCCAGTAACGCAGTATTTT. This encodes CSARKLAGGPVTQYF. The chain links TRBV20-1 to TRBJ2-3; TRBD2 matches 13 bases. Unmatched junction bases numbered 8, after V lost 2 bases and J lost 9 bases. There are 15 residues in the CDR3. Per germline, CDR1 DFQATT and CDR2 SNEGSKA (reference sequence).

The chain uses TRBV20-1 and TRBJ2-5; 11 bases fit TRBD2. The DNA end favors TRBJ2-7, so the J call may be wrong. This CDR3 has 14 amino acids. Germline V gives CDR1 DFQATT, CDR2 SNEGSKA (reference sequence). The CDR3 spells CSAASGGPWNEQYF. The CDR3 bases are TGCAGTGCCGCTAGCGGGGGGCCATGGAACGAGCAGTACTTC.

This clonotype was seen a handful of times. This sequence joins TRBV16 and TRBJ1-2, with D hard to call. V was clipped by 0 bases and J by 8 bases, with 7 bases between them. This CDR3 region has 12 residues. Germline CDR1 reads KGHSY; CDR2 reads FQNENV. The chain's CDR3 is CASSQSLRGYTF. CDR3 nucleotide sequence: TGTGCCAGCAGCCAATCACTGAGGGGCTACACCTTC.

This clonotype was seen a few times. J is TRBJ2-4 and V is TRBV27, with a tentative D call TRBD1 (5 bases). The DNA matches TRBJ2-7 better at its end, which makes the J call doubtful. Germline assignment: CDR1 MNHEY and CDR2 SMNVEV (reference sequence). The CDR3 extends over 12 amino acids. CDR3 amino acids: CASSYPGSEQYF. The CDR3 nucleotides read TGTGCCAGCAGTTATCCAGGGTCCGAGCAGTACTTC.